This T cell receptor beta chain was sequenced for a study of cytomegalovirus exposure and HLA in healthy donors. Study-wide findings and caveats: Three CMV-associated chains proved CMV antigen-specific in vitro. Differences between HLA loci emerged in a later analysis of TCR association rates, with DRB1 most and HLA-C fewest. Among immune exposure information, only CMV serostatus was available.

Germline values: CDR1 MNHEY, CDR2 SMNVEV (reference sequence). This CDR3 is 14 amino acids long. Trimming removed 7 bases from V and 0 bases from J, with 13 bases in between. When sampled, the donors appeared nominally healthy, though they likely had unrecorded immune exposures. This clone has only a few counts. Its cognate antigen is unknown. 60 Vbeta and 13 Jbeta primers were used in PCR. Profiling relied on immunoSEQ multiplex PCR, and the TCRdb table lists in-frame clones only, not all of them. Among around 140,000 clones listed, approximately 82% were seen once. Sequencing was performed on PBMCs. The V call is TRBV27, the J call TRBJ2-7; D possibly corresponds to TRBD2 (5 bases). This receptor was taken from an older woman in good health and CMV-seropositive. The CDR3 coding sequence is TGTGCCAGCACCCAGAACCGGGACTCCTACGAGCAGTACTTC. Translated: CASTQNRDSYEQYF.